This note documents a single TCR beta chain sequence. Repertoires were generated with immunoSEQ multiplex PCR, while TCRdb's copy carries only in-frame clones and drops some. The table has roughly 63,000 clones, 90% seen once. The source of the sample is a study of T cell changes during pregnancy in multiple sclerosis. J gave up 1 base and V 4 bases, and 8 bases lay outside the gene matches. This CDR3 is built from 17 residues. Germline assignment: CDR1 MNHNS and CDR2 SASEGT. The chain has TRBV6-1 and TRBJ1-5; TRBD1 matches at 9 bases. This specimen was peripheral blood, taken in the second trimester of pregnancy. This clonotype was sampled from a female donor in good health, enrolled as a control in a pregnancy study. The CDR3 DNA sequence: TGTGCCAGCAGTGGAGCCTCCGGGACAGGGAGCAATCAGCCCCAGCATTTT. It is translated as CASSGASGTGSNQPQHF.